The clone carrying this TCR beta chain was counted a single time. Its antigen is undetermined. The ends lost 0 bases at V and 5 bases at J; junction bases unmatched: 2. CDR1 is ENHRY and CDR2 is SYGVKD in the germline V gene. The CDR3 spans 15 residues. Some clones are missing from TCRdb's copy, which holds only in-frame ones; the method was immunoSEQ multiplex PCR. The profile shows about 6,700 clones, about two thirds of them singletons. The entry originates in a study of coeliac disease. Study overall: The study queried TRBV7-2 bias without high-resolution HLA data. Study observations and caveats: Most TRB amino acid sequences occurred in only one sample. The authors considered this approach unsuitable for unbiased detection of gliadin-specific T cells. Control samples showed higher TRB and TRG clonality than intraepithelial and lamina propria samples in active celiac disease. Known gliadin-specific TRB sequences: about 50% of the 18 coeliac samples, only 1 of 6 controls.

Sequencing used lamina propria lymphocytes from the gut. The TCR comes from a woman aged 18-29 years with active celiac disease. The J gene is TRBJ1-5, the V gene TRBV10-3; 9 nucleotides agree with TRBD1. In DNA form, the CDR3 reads TGTGCCATCAGTGAGTCCGGGGACAGGGATCAGCCCCAGCATTTT. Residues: CAISESGDRDQPQHF.